The present entry profiles one T cell receptor (beta chain) with its context. The specificity of this receptor is unknown. Base qualities are not at hand, and no much larger clone is one base apart. According to the study, the label for this sample's treatment or condition signals: roughly 11-day PBMC culture with coronavirus spike peptide pools or control peptides (ViraFEST assay). To expand antigen-specific T cells with peptide pools and then pick out the expanded clonotypes through TCR sequencing, the study relied on the ViraFEST assay. The convalescent patients' positive SARS-CoV-2 PCR tests were from March to December 2020, which was before the Alpha, Beta and Delta variants emerged in the United States. PBMCs were cultured at fewer than 2.5 million per well in IMDM supplemented with about 5% human AB serum and about 9.5 IU/ml IL-2, with 9.5 to 10 ug/ml peptide pools added. Half of the culture medium was replaced with fresh IL-2-containing medium on days 3 and 7. After ten to eleven days of culture, CD4+ T cells were isolated by negative selection using the EasySep CD4+ T cell isolation kit. Ficoll-Paque Plus gradient centrifugation was used to isolate PBMCs from whole blood, and the isolated PBMCs were then either used fresh or cryopreserved at -140C. In general, triplicate wells were set up for every culture condition.

The data were taken from a study of vaccination and CD4 T cells after COVID-19 (dated by TCRdb to between 2021 and 2022). In terms of the full investigation: Convalescent patients had a positive SARS-CoV-2 result on nasal swab PCR, and of these patients, nine had mild disease and one had severe disease. Post-COVID blood samples were collected from convalescent patients a median of approximately 93 days after diagnosis, with a range of about 30 to 170 days. Control cultures received a CEFX viral epitope pool as the positive control, an HIV-1 Nef peptide pool as the negative control, or no peptide. Two doses of either the Pfizer-BioNTech BNT162b2 vaccine (n=8) or the Moderna mRNA-1273 vaccine (n=2) were administered to participants. Culture stimuli were overlapping spike peptide pools from SARS-CoV-2 and from the common cold coronaviruses HCoV-NL63, HCoV-OC43 and HCoV-229E. Post-vaccine blood samples were obtained a median of about 70 days after the second vaccine dose, with a range of roughly 13 to 250 days. The convalescent cohort included six males and four females, with two Hispanic individuals, seven Caucasians, two Asians and one multiracial person. In 10 COVID-19 convalescent patients and a handful of infection-naive healthy vaccine recipients, researchers compared the spike-specific CD4+ TCR repertoire from before mRNA vaccination with the repertoire from after. Overall results and qualifications from the work: In convalescent patients, a median 86.3% of post-vaccine SARS-CoV-2-reactive clones were detected only after vaccination, and vaccine-specific priming was suggested by this finding. An increase in the median number of SARS-CoV-2-reactive clonotypes from 20 to 25 after infection to 38 after vaccination was observed, but the change was not found to be significant. Only a relatively small number of convalescent patients were included in the study, and early timepoints following natural infection were not analyzed. In convalescent patients, nearly all vaccine-specific clones (304 of 307) were found to be mono-reactive for SARS-CoV-2 spike rather than cross-reactive with common cold coronaviruses.

Library generation was performed with PCR. DNA from cultured CD4+ T cells was subjected to TCR sequencing with the Oncomine TCR Beta short-read assay at the Johns Hopkins FTIC core. The QIAamp micro DNA kit was used to extract genomic DNA from the cultured CD4+ T cells. The Oncomine TCR Beta libraries from cultured CD4+ T cells were pooled using unique dual indexes and then sequenced on an Illumina iSeq 100. On the study's bioinformatics: Non-productive sequences were filtered out, and CDR3s that did not start with C, did not end with F or W, or were shorter than 7 amino acids were discarded. Antigen-specific clonotypes were identified using the MANAFEST web application through comparison of peptide-stimulated wells with reference and other culture wells. To be called positive, a clone needed an FDR below 0.05, an odds ratio above 5, and a productive frequency above 0.1% in at least two of three replicate wells. Clonotypes that were significantly expanded in both SARS-CoV-2 spike wells and at least one common cold coronavirus spike condition were defined as cross-reactive. Using R version 3.6.1, CDR3 homology was evaluated through Levenshtein distances (stringdist) along with unrooted phylogenetic trees (ape). The public reads were run again by TCRdb, first through fastp at Q25 and then through MiXCR, and only productive beta chains were kept. Rows matching on CDR3 protein sequence are summarized as one entry with the most common DNA and genes. The V and J calls were not made by the authors but by TCRdb's processing. Recorded for this sample are about 20,000 distinct CDR3 sequences; 55% to 70% of them occurred a single time. The biggest ten clones account for about 8.9% of the sample.

Sequenced material: CD4+ T cells from blood, cultured in vitro, taken after SARS-CoV-2 vaccination. The receptor comes from a human donor who had recovered from COVID-19.

The sequence in DNA is TGTGCCAGCAGCTTAGACAGGGCGGGCACCGGGGAGCTGTTTTTT. This yields the protein CASSLDRAGTGELFF. The rearranged segments are TRBV7-2 and TRBJ2-2; tentative D gene TRBD1, with 6 bases matching. The CDR3 contains 15 residues, cysteine and phenylalanine counted. Here the CDR3 DNA is all that survives: 45 bases in frame from base 1. The germline V gene encodes CDR1 SGHTA and CDR2 FQGNSA. V gives up 1 base and J gives up 4 bases, and the segment between their germline ends measures 10 bases.